This T cell receptor beta chain appears in the sequencing data of a study of T cell changes during pregnancy in multiple sclerosis. Libraries were prepared by immunoSEQ multiplex PCR; TCRdb keeps only in-frame clonotypes and omits some of them. The data hold around 33,000 clones, with under 95% observed a single time. Trimming pared 0 bases from V and 4 bases from J, leaving 7 bases between. Per the germline V gene, CDR1 is SGHDN and CDR2 is FVKESK. This CDR3 region has 13 residues. This clonotype originated in a female donor in good health, enrolled as a control in a pregnancy study. The chain employs TRBV14 and TRBJ2-7; D ambiguous. The material was peripheral blood, obtained in the third trimester of pregnancy. Here the CDR3 DNA reads TGTGCCAGCAGCCAAGATCCAGGATACGAGCAGTACTTC. It codes for CASSQDPGYEQYF.